This T cell receptor beta chain was sequenced in a study of blood T cell repertoires in COVID-19 (dated by TCRdb to 2020 to 2021). The study in broad terms: Samples from collaborators originated in the United States, Italy and Spain and spanned both the acute and convalescent phases of COVID-19. The dataset comprised deeply sampled blood TCRbeta repertoires from subjects exposed to, actively infected with, or recovered from COVID-19. The prospective study material was composed of cDNA or gDNA derived from T cells, B-cell-depleted T cells, or PBMCs. The repertoires were made available in a free public database intended to serve as a resource for research on the immune response to SARS-CoV-2. Nearly every sample came with metadata listing a de-identified subject ID, COVID-19 status, age in years and sex. Where available, HLA class I and class II types were taken from metadata supplied by the sample provider and were not determined by assay-based typing. Samples were obtained from the ongoing ImmuneRACE study (first 160 participants) and from some 1,300 subjects provided by 6 global collaborators.

TCRbeta CDR3 regions were amplified from genomic DNA by means of the immunoSEQ Assay, a bias-controlled multiplex PCR. The original pipeline was this. Nucleated cell counts per sample were estimated from amplification of reference gene primers within the assay. Sequence reads were collapsed and filtered to measure the absolute abundance of every unique TCRbeta CDR3 rearrangement. Productive Simpson clonality was computed per sample as the square root of Simpson's diversity index over productive rearrangements. The table was pulled from immuneACCESS by TCRdb, which kept in-frame rearrangements only. Such tables lose some clones; where checked, under half of the loss comes from unresolved V genes, and the rest has no known cause. V, J and clone size reflect that table, while D and trimming were determined from the DNA. Recorded for this sample are about 180,000 clones; just over 85% of them occurred a single time. The ten largest account for approximately 9% of the sample.

Results and caveats for the whole study, not just this receptor: The quantity of clinical and demographic metadata differed by source and by participant and was supplied without curation.

The count of this clone is one. Its cognate antigen has yet to be identified. No clone much larger than this one lies a single base away; base qualities are absent. Participants in the prospective study were enrolled through a virtual design, were aged about 18 to 90 years, and lived in roughly 24 United States geographic areas. Cohort assignment in the prospective study relied on participant-reported clinical history from a screening survey and a study questionnaire. Recovered participants in ImmuneRACE Cohort 3 were defined as having two consecutive negative NP/OP PCR tests, clearance from a healthcare professional, or resolution of symptoms. In the prospective study, mobile phlebotomists collected whole blood, serum and a nasopharyngeal or oropharyngeal swab from each participant. Prospective study participants could optionally give additional blood draws and questionnaires over an approximately 2-month period. Before DNA extraction, prospective study blood samples were shipped either frozen or at room temperature.

In the germline V gene, CDR1 corresponds to SGHVS and CDR2 to FQNEAQ. There are 15 amino acids in the CDR3, from cysteine to phenylalanine inclusive. Only the CDR3 DNA stays, 45 bases, in frame from base 1. V and J are truncated by 5 bases and 3 bases respectively, leaving an intervening sequence of 14 bases. The sequenced sample consisted of PBMCs or T cells enriched from blood (not recorded which). The TCR comes from a woman between 18 and 30 years old who had recovered from COVID-19. The rearrangement joined TRBV7-8 to TRBJ2-1; perhaps TRBD2 is the D gene, with 6 bases matching. CDR3 reads: CASSKTLASYNEQFF. The DNA sequence is given as TGTGCCAGCAGCAAAACTCTAGCGAGCTACAATGAGCAGTTCTTC. The CDR3, completed at both ends by the reference TRBV7-8 and TRBJ2-1 genes, gives the full variable domain GAGVSQSPRYKVAKRGQDVALRCDPISGHVSLFWYQQALGQGPEFLTYFQNEAQLDKSGLPSDRFFAERPEGSVSTLKIQRTQQEDSAVYLCASSKTLASYNEQFFGPGTRLTVL.